The 21 T cell receptor beta chains given below trace back to one sample, sequenced in a study of T cell responses to AZD1222 COVID-19 vaccine. Libraries were prepared by immunoSEQ multiplex PCR; TCRdb keeps only in-frame clonotypes and omits some of them. The sample has 100,000 or so clones; about 89% are singletons. The sequences come from peripheral blood, collected on day 0 of AZD1222 vaccination. The receptors originated from an adult in good health.

The chain employs TRBV10-2 and TRBJ1-5; D not certain. Trimming pared 3 bases from V and 3 bases from J, leaving 12 bases between. Per germline, CDR1 WSHSY and CDR2 SAAADI. This CDR3 region has 15 residues. DNA of the CDR3: TGCGCCAGCAGTGAATACAGCACATTCAATCAGCCCCAGCATTTT. Its translation is CASSEYSTFNQPQHF.

This rearrangement joins TRBV5-6 to TRBJ2-5; possibly TRBD1 for D (5 bases). The CDR3 contains 14 residues. With 1 base removed from V and 5 bases from J, the gap between germline ends came to 12 bases. Germline CDR1 and CDR2: SGHDT and YYEEEE. CDR3 protein: CASSLFRVGETQYF. As DNA, the CDR3 is TGTGCCAGCAGCTTGTTCAGGGTCGGGGAGACCCAGTACTTC.

There are a few counts of this clone. V is TRBV6-5 and J is TRBJ2-3; TRBD1 aligns across 8 bases. This CDR3 comprises 15 residues. J lost 2 bases, V lost 4 bases, and 5 bases had no gene match. The germline V gene encodes CDR1 MNHEY and CDR2 SVGAGI. CDR3 protein: CASSWGTGHTDTQYF. The CDR3 coding sequence is TGTGCCAGCAGTTGGGGGACAGGCCACACAGATACGCAGTATTTT.

This rearrangement joins TRBV7-9 to TRBJ2-7; either TRBD1 or TRBD2 may fit D (5 bases each). This CDR3 is 12 amino acids long. With 6 bases removed from V and 7 bases from J, the gap between germline ends came to 13 bases. Germline V gene lookup returns CDR1 SEHNR and CDR2 FQNEAQ (reference sequence). In DNA form, the CDR3 reads TGTGCCAGCAGATGGGGAGAGGGGGAGCAGTACTTC. Its protein product is CASRWGEGEQYF.

The rearrangement links TRBV5-1 to TRBJ2-7; 9 nucleotides agree with TRBD2. J was trimmed by 4 bases and V by 3 bases; bases with no gene match: 11. Germline V gives CDR1 SGHRS, CDR2 YFSETQ. The CDR3 spans 16 residues. The CDR3 DNA reads TGCGCCAGCAGCTGGACCCTTAGCGGGGGAGCATACGAGCAGTACTTC. This translates into CASSWTLSGGAYEQYF.

The gene calls are TRBV4-1 and TRBJ1-1; perhaps TRBD1 as D (6 bases). V was clipped by 4 bases and J by 3 bases, with 18 bases between them. The CDR3 is made up of 16 amino acids. CDR1 MGHRA and CDR2 YSYEKL come from the germline V gene. The CDR3 loop is CASSPLPGVGDTEAFF. CDR3 nucleotide sequence: TGCGCCAGCAGCCCCCTACCAGGGGTGGGGGACACTGAAGCTTTCTTT.

V gene TRBV4-3 combines with J gene TRBJ2-3; 7 bases are a match to TRBD1. CDR1 and CDR2 from the germline V gene are LGHNA and YSLEER. V dropped 0 bases and J dropped 6; count of bases not matched to a gene: 9. This CDR3 is built from 16 residues. This CDR3 reads CASSQDSRTGGDTQYF. DNA for the CDR3: TGCGCCAGCAGCCAAGATTCGCGGACAGGCGGGGATACGCAGTATTTT.

The rearrangement uses TRBV12-3 or TRBV12-4 and TRBJ2-7, with D uncertain. CDR3 length: 12 amino acids. V gave up 6 bases and J gave up 4 bases, with 10 bases separating them. CDR3 DNA: TGTGCCAGCAGCCTCTCGGGTTACGAGCAGTACTTC. Translated: CASSLSGYEQYF.

This chain links TRBV15 with TRBJ1-2, with D possibly TRBD1 on 6 matching bases. The CDR3 totals 14 residues. Trimming removed 7 bases at V and 5 bases at J, with 17 bases between. Germline V gene data show CDR1 as LNHNV and CDR2 as YYDKDF (reference sequence). The CDR3 region is CATTPFTGLYGYTF. The DNA of the CDR3 is TGTGCCACCACCCCGTTTACAGGGCTTTATGGCTACACCTTC. Combining the CDR3 with reference TRBV15 and TRBJ1-2 gives the whole variable domain DAMVIQNPRYQVTQFGKPVTLSCSQTLNHNVMYWYQQKSSQAPKLLFHYYDKDFNNEADTPDNFQSRRPNTSFCFLDIRSPGLGDTAMYLCATTPFTGLYGYTFGSGTRLTVV.

This clone has just one count. V and J are TRBV11-2 and TRBJ2-7; D uncertain. The length of the CDR3 is 14 residues. The ends were cut back, 0 bases at V and 2 bases at J, with 8 bases in the middle. The V gene's germline CDR1 is SGHAT and CDR2 FQNNGV. CDR3 sequence: CASSLDPAAYEQYF. CDR3 coding DNA: TGTGCCAGCAGCTTAGATCCGGCAGCCTACGAGCAGTACTTC.

The chain recombines TRBV10-3 with TRBJ1-2; D is unresolved. Per the germline V gene, CDR1 is ENHRY and CDR2 is SYGVKD. With 0 bases removed from V and 0 bases from J, the gap between germline ends came to 5 bases. The CDR3 is 14 amino acids. DNA for the CDR3: TGTGCCATCAGTGAGTCTGGGGCTAACTATGGCTACACCTTC. Translated: CAISESGANYGYTF.

V usage is TRBV9 and J usage is TRBJ1-3, with no clear D. The CDR3 is 14 amino acids. With 0 bases removed from V and 2 bases from J, the gap between germline ends came to 6 bases. The germline V gene encodes CDR1 SGDLS and CDR2 YYNGEE. CDR3 sequence reads: CASSVAGTGNTIYF. Here the CDR3 DNA reads TGTGCCAGCAGCGTAGCCGGGACTGGAAACACCATATATTTT.

V usage is TRBV12-3 or TRBV12-4 and J usage is TRBJ1-2; D remains unclear. There are 13 residues in the CDR3. V lost 5 bases and J 1 base, leaving 8 bases between the germline ends. The CDR3 spells CASSPHSNYGYTF. The DNA for the CDR3 is TGTGCCAGCAGTCCACACAGTAACTATGGCTACACCTTC.

This clone turned up a few times. The rearrangement links TRBV30 to TRBJ1-1; perhaps TRBD1 as D (6 bases). CDR3 length equals 13 residues. The V gene lost 0 bases and the J gene lost 5 bases, with 10 bases spanning the gap. Per germline, CDR1 GTSNPN and CDR2 SVGIG (reference sequence). The CDR3 protein is CAWSVDTGTEAFF. The CDR3 DNA reads TGTGCCTGGAGTGTAGACACAGGGACTGAAGCTTTCTTT.

In regard to this clone: Other DNA variants within this sample encode the same CDR3. The chain joins TRBV6-4 to TRBJ2-2; unclear D gene. Germline CDR1 MRHNA, CDR2 SNTAGT. V was trimmed by 8 bases and J by 4 bases, leaving 14 bases between them. There are 14 residues in the CDR3. The CDR3 protein is CASSTSGGTGELFF. The CDR3 DNA reads TGTGCCAGCTCCACCTCCGGTGGCACCGGGGAGCTGTTTTTT.

The rearrangement uses TRBV7-9 and TRBJ1-1; a weak D match, TRBD1 (6 bases). This CDR3 region has 16 residues. The ends were cut back, 5 bases at V and 3 bases at J, with 19 bases in the middle. Germline assignment: CDR1 SEHNR and CDR2 FQNEAQ (reference sequence). The CDR3 DNA is TGTGCCAGCAGCACTAGCGCGGGGGCGCGGGACACTGAAGCTTTCTTT. This codes for CASSTSAGARDTEAFF.

The table lists this clone with a count of one. This chain connects TRBV29-1 to TRBJ2-1; no definite D call. The CDR3 extends over 14 amino acids. Germline V gives CDR1 SQVTM, CDR2 ANQGSEA. Trimming removed 6 bases from V and 0 bases from J, with 12 bases in between. CDR3 in amino acids: CSVSVISSYNEQFF. CDR3 nucleotide sequence: TGCAGCGTCAGCGTGATAAGCTCCTACAATGAGCAGTTCTTC.

The CDR3: CASSRQGYTEAFF. CDR3 sequence (DNA): TGCGCCAGCAGCAGACAGGGGTACACTGAAGCTTTCTTT. V is TRBV4-1 and J is TRBJ1-1, with 8 bases matching TRBD1. This CDR3 comprises 13 residues. Germline V CDR1 and CDR2: MGHRA, YSYEKL. J lost 3 bases, V lost 5 bases, and 2 bases had no gene match.

The gene calls are TRBV9 and TRBJ1-1, with D possibly being TRBD1 (5 bases). This CDR3 has 13 residues. V lost 3 bases, J lost 10 bases, and 16 bases lay in between. Germline V gene lookup returns CDR1 SGDLS and CDR2 YYNGEE. CDR3 nucleotide sequence: TGTGCCAGCAGCGCGGCCTCCGGGGGAGGAGCTTTCTTT. Translation: CASSAASGGGAFF.

Notes on this clone: The sample carries other DNA sequences with the same CDR3. The chain combines TRBV5-4 with TRBJ1-1; 9 bases are a match to TRBD1. Germline trimming cut 3 bases from V and 3 bases from J; bases unmatched to any gene: 3. The CDR3 totals 14 residues. CDR1 SGHNT and CDR2 YYREEE come from the germline V gene (reference sequence). The CDR3 is CASSWGQGDTEAFF. The DNA of the CDR3 is TGTGCCAGCAGCTGGGGACAGGGCGACACTGAAGCTTTCTTT.

The chain carries TRBV27 and TRBJ1-4; 9 bases map to TRBD1. The CDR3 sequence is 15 residues long. The germline V gene encodes CDR1 MNHEY and CDR2 SMNVEV (reference sequence). The ends lost 4 bases at V and 7 bases at J; junction bases unmatched: 7. The CDR3 reads CASSSRRDRVEKLFF. In DNA, the CDR3 is TGTGCCAGCAGTTCCCGGCGGGACAGGGTTGAAAAACTGTTTTTT.